A single sample is the source of the 19 T cell receptor beta chains below, sequenced in a study of human T cells and chemical hapten exposure. TCRdb re-called the RACE reads with MiXCR, one entry per CDR3 protein. Of under 95,000 distinct CDR3 sequences listed, about 8% were seen once; the top ten hold 2.5% to 3%. Regarding time point: pre-sensitization, week 0. Sample treatment: therapeutic diphenylcyclopropenone sensitization with weekly scalp DPC. The starting material was whole blood, obtained in connection with sensitization to the hapten diphenylcyclopropenone (DPC). These receptors were taken from a middle-aged man with alopecia areata. Some clones in this sample may be carry-over from other donors' samples.

This clonotype was counted between two and nine times. The chain carries TRBV12-3 or TRBV12-4 and TRBJ2-1; 13 bases are a match to TRBD2. Unmatched junction bases numbered 1, after V lost 6 bases and J lost 2 bases. CDR3 length: 15 residues. CDR3 region: CASRLAGGPYNEQFF. CDR3 nucleotides: TGTGCCAGCAGACTAGCGGGAGGGCCCTACAATGAGCAGTTCTTC.

The chain is built from TRBV29-1 and TRBJ2-7; D ambiguous. The V gene's germline CDR1 is SQVTM and CDR2 ANQGSEA. Deletions cut 0 bases from V and 5 bases from J, with 14 bases between. The CDR3 loop spans 14 amino acids. DNA for the CDR3: TGCAGCGTTGAAGATCAGGCCGCTCGGCACGAGCAGTACTTC. Amino acid sequence: CSVEDQAARHEQYF.

The J gene is TRBJ2-1, the V gene TRBV3-1, with 11 bases that match TRBD1. V was clipped by 0 bases and J by 10 bases; unmatched bases: 5. The CDR3 length is 15 residues. In germline, CDR1 is LGHDT, CDR2 YNNKEL (reference sequence). CDR3 sequence: CASSQDFRTGGEQFF. The CDR3 DNA sequence: TGTGCCAGCAGCCAAGATTTTAGGACAGGGGGCGAGCAGTTCTTC.

In its sample, this clonotype was seen many times. The V call is TRBV24-1, the J call TRBJ2-1, with 9 positions matching TRBD1. This CDR3 has 17 amino acids. V shed 10 bases and J 1 base; nucleotides not matched to a gene: 13. The germline CDR1 and CDR2 sequences are KGHDR and SFDVKD. This CDR3 is CATSVQKGQGSYNEQFF. The CDR3 nucleotides are TGTGCCACTTCAGTTCAGAAGGGACAGGGATCCTACAATGAGCAGTTCTTC.

The sample holds a few counts of this clonotype. V and J are TRBV12-3 or TRBV12-4 and TRBJ1-4; 9 nucleotides agree with TRBD1. V dropped 5 bases and J dropped 14; count of bases not matched to a gene: 6. This CDR3 comprises 12 residues. The CDR3 loop is CASSADDRGLFF. CDR3 coding DNA: TGTGCCAGCAGTGCGGACGACAGGGGGCTGTTTTTT.

This clonotype was picked up many times. The chain combines TRBV7-2 with TRBJ2-1, with D maybe TRBD2 (5 bases). The CDR3 extends over 14 amino acids. Germline CDR1 is SGHTA and CDR2 is FQGNSA. The V and J ends lost 5 bases and 5 bases respectively, with 13 bases between them. CDR3 protein: CASSLQLRDNEQFF. The CDR3 DNA is TGTGCCAGCAGCCTTCAACTGCGGGACAATGAGCAGTTCTTC.

With regard to this clonotype: A read error may explain this, as a much larger clone is one base away. J is TRBJ2-3 and V is TRBV25-1; 9 positions match TRBD1. This CDR3 contains 14 residues. Per the germline V gene, CDR1 is MGHDK and CDR2 is SYGVNS. CDR3 nucleotides: TGTGACAGTCAAGGACAGGGGCCCACAGATACGCAGTATTTT. This translates into CDSQGQGPTDTQYF. The whole variable domain, remainder taken from reference TRBV25-1 and TRBJ2-3, is EADIYQTPRYLVIGTGKKITLECSQTMGHDKMYWYQQDPGMELHLIHYSYGVNSTEKGDLSSESTVSRIRTEHFPLTLESARPSHTSQYLCDSQGQGPTDTQYFGPGTRLTVL.

Only a few counts were recorded for this clonotype. The chain is built from TRBV28 and TRBJ2-3, with D perhaps assigned TRBD1 or TRBD2 (6 bases each). Germline CDR1 and CDR2: MDHEN and SYDVKM. The V and J ends lost 6 bases and 4 bases respectively, with 35 bases between them. The CDR3 has 21 amino acids. The CDR3: CASRPDSRGTRGDFGADTQYF. CDR3 nucleotides: TGTGCCAGCAGGCCAGATAGTAGGGGGACACGCGGGGATTTTGGCGCAGATACGCAGTATTTT.

This chain connects TRBV24-1 to TRBJ2-7, with D maybe TRBD2 (5 bases). Germline V lookup: CDR1 KGHDR, CDR2 SFDVKD. The CDR3 has 12 amino acids. V dropped 5 bases and J dropped 5 bases, with 9 bases sitting between them. CDR3 residues: CATSASGNEQYF. CDR3 nucleotide sequence: TGTGCCACCAGTGCTTCGGGGAACGAGCAGTACTTC.

The chain recombines TRBV7-9 with TRBJ2-4, with 9 bases identical to TRBD1. V trimming: 2 bases; J trimming: 6 bases; junction bases outside the gene matches: 11. Looked up from germline, CDR1 is SEHNR and CDR2 is FQNEAQ (reference sequence). This CDR3 is built from 17 residues. The DNA for the CDR3 is TGTGCCAGCAGCTTATCCGGGGGACAGGGCGTCCCAAACATTCAGTACTTC. This codes for CASSLSGGQGVPNIQYF.

This clonotype was counted many times. V gene TRBV6-5 combines with J gene TRBJ1-1; D is possibly TRBD1 (5 bases). The CDR3 length is 15 residues. Germline V gives CDR1 MNHEY, CDR2 SVGAGI. Trimming took off 2 bases at V and 8 bases at J, with 18 bases between the two ends. The CDR3 sequence is CASSYTNMDMTEAFF. The CDR3 region has the DNA TGTGCCAGCAGTTACACGAATATGGACATGACAGAAGCTTTCTTT.

The chain joins TRBV4-2 to TRBJ2-6; D is perhaps TRBD1 (5 bases). The germline V gene has CDR1 LGHNA and CDR2 YNFKEQ. This CDR3 spans 15 amino acids. The V end lost 0 bases, the J end lost 4 bases, and 7 bases lay between the germline ends. CDR3 sequence reads: CASSQDRVGANVLTF. CDR3 DNA sequence: TGTGCCAGCAGCCAAGACAGGGTCGGGGCCAACGTCCTGACTTTC.

This clonotype was detected ten times or more. CDR3 region: CASSLGGSLQFF. The CDR3 DNA reads TGTGCCAGCAGTTTGGGCGGGAGTTTGCAGTTCTTC. The rearrangement uses TRBV12-3 or TRBV12-4 and TRBJ2-1, with 7 bases aligning to TRBD2. Trimming at V came to 3 bases and at J to 12 bases, leaving 5 bases not matched to a gene. The CDR3 contains 12 residues.

The chain employs TRBV11-3 and TRBJ2-3; the D is unclear. The germline CDR1 and CDR2 sequences are SGHNT and YENEEA. Trimming stripped 7 bases from V and 2 bases from J, with 16 bases between. CDR3 length: 15 residues. The CDR3 region is CASTGTISPTDTQYF. Here the CDR3 DNA reads TGTGCCAGCACCGGAACTATTTCCCCCACAGATACGCAGTATTTT.

This clonotype was counted many times. This chain connects TRBV13 to TRBJ2-3; D unclear. The CDR3 sequence is 13 residues long. Trimming pared 5 bases from V and 0 bases from J, leaving 6 bases between. In germline, CDR1 is PRHDT, CDR2 FYEKMQ (reference sequence). The CDR3 is CASSLMSTDTQYF. In nucleotides, the CDR3 is TGTGCCAGCAGCCTAATGAGCACAGATACGCAGTATTTT.

The table lists this clonotype with many counts. The V gene is TRBV5-4, the J gene TRBJ2-7; unclear D gene. Trimming left V 4 bases short and J 2 bases short, with 10 bases between. CDR3 length: 13 amino acids. In germline, CDR1 is SGHNT, CDR2 YYREEE (reference sequence). The CDR3 here is CASSADPTYEQYV. In DNA form, the CDR3 reads TGTGCCAGCAGCGCGGACCCAACCTACGAGCAGTACGTC.

This clonotype was detected many times. The genes are TRBV19 and TRBJ1-2, with 12 positions matching TRBD1. The CDR3 sequence is 16 residues long. V lost 3 bases, J lost 3 bases, and 5 bases stayed unmatched. Germline values: CDR1 LNHDA, CDR2 SQIVND (reference sequence). CDR3 loop: CASSIQGTGGDYGYTF. The CDR3 nucleotides are TGTGCCAGTAGTATTCAAGGGACAGGGGGCGACTATGGCTACACCTTC.

In its sample, this clonotype was seen many times. The rearrangement links TRBV4-1 to TRBJ2-1, with a tentative D call TRBD2 (6 bases). Trimming removed 5 bases from V and 9 bases from J, with 23 bases in between. Per germline, CDR1 MGHRA and CDR2 YSYEKL. The CDR3 contains 16 residues. The DNA for the CDR3 is TGCGCCAGCAGCGATACCTCCGGGGGAGGATGGGGTGAGCAGTTCTTC. This codes for CASSDTSGGGWGEQFF.

There are many counts of this clonotype. The chain recombines TRBV9 with TRBJ1-2; unclear D gene. The CDR3 runs to 11 residues. V dropped 7 bases and J dropped 5 bases, with 9 bases sitting between them. The V gene's germline CDR1 is SGDLS and CDR2 YYNGEE. This CDR3 is CASSGRYGYTF. Here the CDR3 DNA reads TGTGCCAGCTCAGGAAGGTATGGCTACACCTTC. The full variable domain, in which reference TRBV9 and TRBJ1-2 provide the parts outside the CDR3, is DSGVTQTPKHLITATGQRVTLRCSPRSGDLSVYWYQQSLDQGLQFLIQYYNGEERAKGNILERFSAQQFPDLHSELNLSSLELGDSALYFCASSGRYGYTFGSGTRLTVV.